This entry lists 5 T cell receptor beta chains sequenced from one sample in a study of technical replicates of blood from several donors. Produced via immunoSEQ multiplex PCR; TCRdb's table is partial and in-frame only. Of about 97,000 clones in the sample, approximately 94% were seen once. Sequencing was performed on T cells isolated from PBMCs. All receptors derive from a human donor in good health.

This chain links TRBV19 with TRBJ2-5; D remains unclear. CDR1 is LNHDA, CDR2 SQIVND, per germline (reference sequence). The V gene lost 5 bases and the J gene lost 4 bases, with 8 bases spanning the gap. This CDR3 spans 12 amino acids. This CDR3 reads CASSYSGETQYF. CDR3 sequence (DNA): TGTGCCAGTAGTTACTCTGGAGAGACCCAGTACTTC. Full variable domain (missing parts from reference TRBV19 and TRBJ2-5): DGGITQSPKYLFRKEGQNVTLSCEQNLNHDAMYWYRQDPGQGLRLIYYSQIVNDFQKGDIAEGYSVSREKKESFPLTVTSAQKNPTAFYLCASSYSGETQYFGPGTRLLVL.

The V call is TRBV18, the J call TRBJ2-3; 10 bases line up with TRBD2. V dropped 2 bases and J dropped 6; count of bases not matched to a gene: 14. Germline V gives CDR1 KGHSH, CDR2 LQKENI. This CDR3 comprises 18 residues. The DNA for the CDR3 is TGTGCCAGCTCACCATATGCAATAGCGGGAGGACCTGGGGATACGCAGTATTTT. It yields the protein CASSPYAIAGGPGDTQYF.

This chain connects TRBV7-9 to TRBJ2-7, with TRBD2 matching 7 bases. The length of the CDR3 is 14 residues. The V segment lost 7 bases and the J segment 3 bases; nucleotides outside the gene matches: 9. The germline gives CDR1 SEHNR, CDR2 FQNEAQ (reference sequence). This CDR3 is CASTIPGLFYEQYF. For the CDR3, the DNA is TGTGCCAGCACTATACCGGGACTATTCTACGAGCAGTACTTC.

The genes are TRBV28 and TRBJ2-7; perhaps TRBD2 as D (6 bases). The CDR3 has 13 residues. V was shortened by 6 bases and J by 7 bases, with 16 bases between the two germline ends. The germline gives CDR1 MDHEN, CDR2 SYDVKM. The CDR3 loop reads CASSIGGRREQYF. For the CDR3, the DNA is TGTGCCAGCAGCATCGGTGGGAGGCGAGAGCAGTACTTC.

V and J are TRBV9 and TRBJ1-5, with a possible D match to TRBD1 (6 bases). This CDR3 has 15 amino acids. Per germline, CDR1 SGDLS and CDR2 YYNGEE. Trimming pared 0 bases from V and 6 bases from J, leaving 13 bases between. CDR3 nucleotides: TGTGCCAGCAGCGTAGGCGGGGGGGCGGGTCAGCCCCAGCATTTT. Its translation is CASSVGGGAGQPQHF. Looking up the rest from reference TRBV9 and TRBJ1-5 gives the full variable domain: DSGVTQTPKHLITATGQRVTLRCSPRSGDLSVYWYQQSLDQGLQFLIQYYNGEERAKGNILERFSAQQFPDLHSELNLSSLELGDSALYFCASSVGGGAGQPQHFGDGTRLSIL.